This entry concerns a single T cell receptor beta chain. Its cognate antigen is unknown. Trimming removed 7 bases from V and 8 bases from J, with 14 bases in between. From germline, CDR1 is MNHEY and CDR2 SMNVEV (reference sequence). This CDR3 is 13 amino acids long. The data derive from a study of T cells in Graves' hyperthyroidism and ophthalmopathy. RNA transcripts were the template for amplifying TCR beta CDR3 regions. TCR CDR3 regions were first amplified by RT-PCR with HTBI primers. Using its own MiXCR run on the multiplex PCR reads, TCRdb lists one record per CDR3 protein. The sample lists about 600,000 distinct CDR3 sequences, more than 14% seen once, with around 12% in the top ten. A Clinical Activity Score of at least 3, a NOSPECS grade of at least 4 and a duration under 3 months were recorded in the ophthalmopathy patients. Exclusions: uncontrolled infection, other autoimmune disease, pregnancy, lactation. Diagnosing involved the use of clinical symptoms, serum thyroxine and TRAb, thyroid ultrasound and orbital computed tomography.

Study-level points and caveats: Most thyroid clonotypes expanded above 0.001 appeared in blood too.

Sequenced material: blood. The source of this sequence is a woman in her 50s with Graves' ophthalmopathy. The genes are TRBV27 and TRBJ2-2, with no clear D. CDR3 nucleotide sequence: TGTGCCAGCAAAGGCAGCCCAACGGGGGAGCTGTTTTTT. This translates into CASKGSPTGELFF.